This section outlines one T cell receptor (beta chain) sequence together with its context. Its specific antigen is unknown. The limits of the CDR3 on the DNA are not certain, so only TCRdb's listed CDR3 is given. The CDR3 regions of human TCRbeta chains were subjected to immunosequencing. The paper's processing steps were these. Repertoire TCRs were checked for matches against a reference library of SARS-CoV-2-specific TCRs that had been generated using the MIRA antigen-specificity platform. Breadth was defined as the fraction of unique TCRs that were SARS-CoV-2-associated, and depth was defined as the fraction of total T cells that were SARS-CoV-2-associated. Using the MIRA data, every spike-specific TCR was mapped to the spike region that the TCR reacted to and assigned to either a CD4 or a CD8 class. Log10-transformed breadth and depth values were compared by one-way ANOVA with Sidak's multiple comparisons tests. The clones in this table, taken by TCRdb from immuneACCESS, are in-frame only. Not every clone is retained; where verified, under half of the shortfall comes from an unresolved V gene, and the cause of the rest is unknown. V and J calls and clone size are given by that table; D and trimming were obtained from the DNA. This sample is represented by approximately 170,000 clones; approximately 93% of them were singletons. The ten largest clones represent roughly 3.9% of the sample.

CDR1 and CDR2, per the germline V gene (reference sequence), are MNHEY and SMNVEV. The CDR3, from cysteine to phenylalanine, totals 14 residues. The data originate from a study of T cell responses to AZD1222 COVID-19 vaccine (dated by TCRdb to the early 2020s). For the study in its entirety: AZD1222 recipients given second doses at about 4 weeks or at about 12 weeks were pooled, since spike-specific TCR depth and breadth were not found to differ between the two schedules. A total of approximately 240 trial participants underwent TCR sequencing, of whom about 200 had received two doses of AZD1222 and around 26 had received two doses of the MenACWY control vaccine. Trial participants were enrolled by age into 18-55, 56-69 and 70-plus year subgroups, with about 150, 28 and 57 TCR-sequenced participants respectively. Broader findings and caveats from the paper: A significant rise in spike-specific TCR breadth and depth was observed after two AZD1222 doses relative to day 0 and relative to MenACWY recipients. Conclusions about previously exposed vaccinees were limited because only six AZD1222 recipients were SARS-CoV-2 seropositive at baseline. Participants were mostly white British and included more females than males, and it was suggested by the authors that clonal diversity may have been underestimated. Vaccine-associated CD4 TCRs spanned the whole spike protein, with dominant responses in regions 160-218 and 743-854. The 56-69-year group was small, and its depth increase did not reach significance, likely because of low power. Because no day 14 peak-response samples were available, the repertoires could be characterized only after the peak T cell response. Reportedly, almost half of the unique spike-specific TCRs recognized epitopes lying outside the regions that are mutated in the B.1.351 and B.1.1.7 variants.

Taken with the paper, the label for time point translates to: baseline before first vaccination. The vaccinee samples were drawn from two UK trials, COV001 and COV002, one of which was a single-blind randomized controlled phase 2/3 trial testing AZD1222 (ChAdOx1 nCoV-19) in healthy adults. Trial participant PBMC samples were collected at day 0 and day 28 after the second dose for TCRbeta chain sequencing. In this chain, TRBV27 is recombined with TRBJ2-7; the table names TRBD1, a call not compared with the DNA. The source of this sequence is an adult in good health. The sample was peripheral blood, taken on day 0 of AZD1222 vaccination. The CDR3 protein: CASSSGQGQYEQYF.